This TCR beta chain was documented in a study of blood T cells in healthy people across ages. Germline V gene data show CDR1 as SNHLY and CDR2 as FYNNEI. The CDR3 runs 16 residues. Study-wide points: Per-million-T-cell TCR beta diversity fell roughly linearly with age.

A second PCR, run for about 6 to 12 cycles, used a sample-barcoded 5' primer plus a J-beta primer mix. Every cDNA molecule carried a tag from a template-switch adaptor bearing 12 random nucleotides. Researchers report that each sample yielded at least 3 million CDR3-containing paired-end reads. MiXCR, applied by TCRdb to the 5' RACE reads, yields one record per CDR3 protein. The sample lists over 750,000 distinct CDR3 sequences, 20% to 25% occurring once. To note about this clonotype: Its target is unknown. One junction end does not reproduce the germline sequence, and a read error may be involved.

PBMCs numbering at least 7 million were isolated per sample. These records were also assigned to another study, of T cells of mothers and their children.

The specimen was blood. The chain uses TRBV2 and TRBJ1-2, with 10 bases identical to TRBD1. This TCR was sampled from a boy aged 5-17 years in good health. CDR3 nucleotide sequence: TGTGCCAGCAGTGATATGGGACAGGGGTTGTGGGATGGCCACACCTTC. This translates into CASSDMGQGLWDGHTF. The variable domain in full, completed from reference TRBV2 and TRBJ1-2, reads EPEVTQTPSHQVTQMGQEVILRCVPISNHLYFYWYRQILGQKVEFLVSFYNNEISEKSEIFDDQFSVERPDGSNFTLKIRSTKLEDSAMYFCASSDMGQGLWDGHTFGSGTRLTVV.